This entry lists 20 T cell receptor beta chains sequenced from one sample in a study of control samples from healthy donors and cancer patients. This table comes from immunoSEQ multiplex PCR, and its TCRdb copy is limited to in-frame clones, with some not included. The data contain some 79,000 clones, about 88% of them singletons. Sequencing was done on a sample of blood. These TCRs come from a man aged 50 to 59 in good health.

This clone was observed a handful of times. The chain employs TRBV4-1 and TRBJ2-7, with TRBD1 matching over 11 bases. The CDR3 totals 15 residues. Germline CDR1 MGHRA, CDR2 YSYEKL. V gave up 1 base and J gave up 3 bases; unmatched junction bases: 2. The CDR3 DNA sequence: TGCGCCAGCAGCCAAGCCGGGACAGGGGGCTACGAGCAGTACTTC. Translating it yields CASSQAGTGGYEQYF.

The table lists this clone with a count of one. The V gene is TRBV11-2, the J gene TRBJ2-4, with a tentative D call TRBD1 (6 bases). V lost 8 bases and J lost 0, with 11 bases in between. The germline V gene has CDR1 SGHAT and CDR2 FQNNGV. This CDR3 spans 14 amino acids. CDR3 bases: TGTGCCAGCGGAGGACAGCTAGCCAAAAACATTCAGTACTTC. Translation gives CASGGQLAKNIQYF. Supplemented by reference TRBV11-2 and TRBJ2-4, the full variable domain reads EAGVAQSPRYKIIEKRQSVAFWCNPISGHATLYWYQQILGQGPKLLIQFQNNGVVDDSQLPKDRFSAERLKGVDSTLKIQPAKLEDSAVYLCASGGQLAKNIQYFGAGTRLSVL.

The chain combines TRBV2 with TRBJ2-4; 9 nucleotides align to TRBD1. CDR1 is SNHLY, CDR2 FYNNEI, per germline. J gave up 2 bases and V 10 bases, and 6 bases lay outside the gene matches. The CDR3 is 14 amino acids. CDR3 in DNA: TGTGCCAACAGGGACAGGGCACCCAAAAACATTCAGTACTTC. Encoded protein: CANRDRAPKNIQYF.

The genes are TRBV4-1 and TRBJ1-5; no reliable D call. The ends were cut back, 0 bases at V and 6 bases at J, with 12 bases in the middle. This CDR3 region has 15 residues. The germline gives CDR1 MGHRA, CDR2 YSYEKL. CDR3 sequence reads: CASSQDRVVAQPQHF. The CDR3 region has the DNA TGCGCCAGCAGCCAAGACCGGGTTGTTGCTCAGCCCCAGCATTTT.

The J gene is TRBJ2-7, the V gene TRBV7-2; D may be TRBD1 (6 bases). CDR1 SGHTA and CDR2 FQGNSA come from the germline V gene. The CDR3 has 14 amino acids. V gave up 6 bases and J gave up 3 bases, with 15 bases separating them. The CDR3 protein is CASSSPGHFYEQYF. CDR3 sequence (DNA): TGTGCCAGCAGTTCCCCGGGACACTTCTACGAGCAGTACTTC. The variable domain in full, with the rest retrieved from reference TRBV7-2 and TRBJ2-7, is GAGVSQSPSNKVTEKGKDVELRCDPISGHTALYWYRQSLGQGLEFLIYFQGNSAPDKSGLPSDRFSAERTGGSVSTLTIQRTQQEDSAVYLCASSSPGHFYEQYFGPGTRLTVT.

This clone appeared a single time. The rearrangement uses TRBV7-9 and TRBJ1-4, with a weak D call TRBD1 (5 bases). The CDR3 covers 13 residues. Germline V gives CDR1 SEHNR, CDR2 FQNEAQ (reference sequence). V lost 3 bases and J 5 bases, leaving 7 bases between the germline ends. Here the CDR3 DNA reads TGTGCCAGCAGCTTCGGGGGGAATGAAAAACTGTTTTTT. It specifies CASSFGGNEKLFF.

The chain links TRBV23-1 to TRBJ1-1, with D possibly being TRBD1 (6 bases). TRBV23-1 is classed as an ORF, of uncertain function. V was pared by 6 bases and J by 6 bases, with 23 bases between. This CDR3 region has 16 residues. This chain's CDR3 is CASSLQRGVGGAEAFF. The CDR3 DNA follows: TGCGCCAGCAGCCTCCAAAGGGGTGTCGGGGGCGCTGAAGCTTTCTTT.

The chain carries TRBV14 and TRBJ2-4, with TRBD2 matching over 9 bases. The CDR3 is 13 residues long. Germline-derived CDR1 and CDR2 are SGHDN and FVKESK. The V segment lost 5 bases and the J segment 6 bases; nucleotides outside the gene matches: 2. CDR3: CASSGGGGNIQYF. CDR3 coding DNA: TGTGCCAGCAGCGGCGGGGGGGGAAACATTCAGTACTTC.

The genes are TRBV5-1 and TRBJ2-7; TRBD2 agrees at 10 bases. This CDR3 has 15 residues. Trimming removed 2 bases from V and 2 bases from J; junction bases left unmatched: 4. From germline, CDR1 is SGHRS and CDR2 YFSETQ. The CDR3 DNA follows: TGCGCCAGCAGCTTTGCCAGCGGGGGGGCCTACGAGCAGTACTTC. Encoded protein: CASSFASGGAYEQYF.

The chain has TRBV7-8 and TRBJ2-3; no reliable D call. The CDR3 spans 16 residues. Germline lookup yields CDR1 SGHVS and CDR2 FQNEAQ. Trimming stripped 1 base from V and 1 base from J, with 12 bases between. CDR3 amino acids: CASSLVLIKGTDTQYF. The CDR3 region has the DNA TGTGCCAGCAGCTTAGTATTGATTAAAGGCACAGATACGCAGTATTTT.

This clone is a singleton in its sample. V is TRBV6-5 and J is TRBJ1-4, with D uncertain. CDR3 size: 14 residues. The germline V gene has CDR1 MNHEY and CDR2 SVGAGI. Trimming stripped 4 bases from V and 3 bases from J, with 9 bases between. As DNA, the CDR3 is TGTGCCAGCAGTTCAAGCGGATCTAATGAAAAACTGTTTTTT. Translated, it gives CASSSSGSNEKLFF.

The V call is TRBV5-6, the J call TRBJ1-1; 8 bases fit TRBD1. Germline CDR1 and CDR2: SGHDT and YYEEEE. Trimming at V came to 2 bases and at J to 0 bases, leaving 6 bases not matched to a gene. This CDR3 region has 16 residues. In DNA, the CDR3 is TGTGCCAGCAGCTTTCGACAGGGGCTTTTGAACACTGAAGCTTTCTTT. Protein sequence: CASSFRQGLLNTEAFF.

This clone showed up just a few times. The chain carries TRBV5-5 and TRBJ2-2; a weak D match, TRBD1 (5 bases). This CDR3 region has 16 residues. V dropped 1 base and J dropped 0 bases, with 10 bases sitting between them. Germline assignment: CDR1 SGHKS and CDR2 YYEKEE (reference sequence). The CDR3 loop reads CASSLIDRPNTGELFF. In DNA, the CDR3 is TGTGCCAGCAGCTTGATTGACAGACCGAACACCGGGGAGCTGTTTTTT.

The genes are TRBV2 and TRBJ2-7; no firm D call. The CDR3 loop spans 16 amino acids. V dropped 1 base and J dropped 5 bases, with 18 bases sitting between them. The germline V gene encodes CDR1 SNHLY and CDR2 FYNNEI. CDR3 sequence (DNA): TGTGCCAGCAGTGAAGTCACCCAGAGGATCTGGCACGAGCAGTACTTC. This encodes CASSEVTQRIWHEQYF.

The CDR3 DNA is TGTGCCTGGAGTGCCGGGGCCAACGTCCTGACTTTC. Its protein is CAWSAGANVLTF. The chain uses TRBV30 and TRBJ2-6; the D is unclear. The CDR3 consists of 12 residues. The germline V and J ends were trimmed by 1 base and 4 bases, with 2 bases remaining between them. In germline, CDR1 is GTSNPN, CDR2 SVGIG (reference sequence).

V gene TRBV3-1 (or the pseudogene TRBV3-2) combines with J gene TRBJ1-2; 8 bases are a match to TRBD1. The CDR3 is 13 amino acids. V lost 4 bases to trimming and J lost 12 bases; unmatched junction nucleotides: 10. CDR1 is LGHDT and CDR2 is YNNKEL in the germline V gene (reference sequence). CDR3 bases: TGTGCCAGCAGCCCGGACAGGGCGATCCTCAACACCTTC. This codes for CASSPDRAILNTF.

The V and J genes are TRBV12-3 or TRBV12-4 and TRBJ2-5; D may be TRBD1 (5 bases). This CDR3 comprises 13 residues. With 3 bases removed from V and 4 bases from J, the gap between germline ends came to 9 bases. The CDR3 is CASSFGAGETQYF. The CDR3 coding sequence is TGTGCCAGCAGTTTTGGGGCCGGAGAGACCCAGTACTTC.

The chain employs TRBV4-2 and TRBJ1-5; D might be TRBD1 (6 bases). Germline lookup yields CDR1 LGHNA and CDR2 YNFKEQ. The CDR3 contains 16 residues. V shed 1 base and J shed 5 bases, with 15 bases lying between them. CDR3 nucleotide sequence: TGTGCCAGCAGCCAAGTGGTAGGGACATTGGATCAGCCCCAGCATTTT. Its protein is CASSQVVGTLDQPQHF.

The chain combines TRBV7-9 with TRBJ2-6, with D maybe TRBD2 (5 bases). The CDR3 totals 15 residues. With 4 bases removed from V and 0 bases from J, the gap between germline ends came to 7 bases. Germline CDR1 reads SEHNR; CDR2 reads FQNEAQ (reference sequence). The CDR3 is CASSSDFSGANVLTF. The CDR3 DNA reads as TGTGCCAGCAGCTCGGACTTCTCTGGGGCCAACGTCCTGACTTTC.

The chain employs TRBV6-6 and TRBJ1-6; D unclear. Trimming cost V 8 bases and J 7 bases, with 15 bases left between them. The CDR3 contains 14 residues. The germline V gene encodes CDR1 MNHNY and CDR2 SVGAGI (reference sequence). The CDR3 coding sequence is TGTGCCAGCGGGAGTTCCCAGTCCAATTCACCCCTCCACTTT. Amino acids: CASGSSQSNSPLHF.